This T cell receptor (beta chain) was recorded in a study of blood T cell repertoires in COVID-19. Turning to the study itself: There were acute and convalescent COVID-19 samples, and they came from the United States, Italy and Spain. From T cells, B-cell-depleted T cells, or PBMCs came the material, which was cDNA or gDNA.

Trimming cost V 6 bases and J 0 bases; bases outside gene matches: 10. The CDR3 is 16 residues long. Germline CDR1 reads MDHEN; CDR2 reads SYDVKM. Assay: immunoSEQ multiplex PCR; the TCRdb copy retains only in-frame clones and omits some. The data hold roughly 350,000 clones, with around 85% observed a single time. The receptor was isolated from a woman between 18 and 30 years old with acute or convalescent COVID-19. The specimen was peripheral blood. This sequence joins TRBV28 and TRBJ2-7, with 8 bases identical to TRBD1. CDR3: CASRSTGGRSSYEQYF. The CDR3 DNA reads TGTGCCAGCAGATCTACAGGGGGGAGGAGCTCCTACGAGCAGTACTTC. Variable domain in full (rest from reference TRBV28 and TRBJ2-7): DVKVTQSSRYLVKRTGEKVFLECVQDMDHENMFWYRQDPGLGLRLIYFSYDVKMKEKGDIPEGYSVSREKKERFSLILESASTNQTSMYLCASRSTGGRSSYEQYFGPGTRLTVT.